This T cell receptor beta chain is drawn from a study of blood T cell repertoires in COVID-19 (dated by TCRdb to about 2020). A note on the overall study: Samples covering the acute and convalescent phases of COVID-19 were provided by collaborators in the United States, Italy and Spain. The material from the prospective study consisted of cDNA or gDNA derived from T cells, B-cell-depleted T cells, or PBMCs. Deeply sampled blood TCRbeta repertoires from subjects exposed to, actively infected with, or recovered from COVID-19 were included in the dataset. The repertoires were released in a freely available public database intended as a resource for research on the immune response to SARS-CoV-2. The samples were drawn from the first 160 participants of the ongoing ImmuneRACE study and from some 1,300 subjects provided by 6 global collaborators. Nearly every sample came with metadata listing a de-identified subject ID, COVID-19 status, age in years and sex. Where available, HLA class I and class II types were taken from metadata supplied by the sample provider and were not determined by assay-based typing.

In the prospective study, participants were about 18 to 95 years old, resided in under 30 geographic areas of the United States, and were enrolled through a virtual design. In the prospective study, cohorts were assigned on the basis of participant-reported clinical history obtained from a screening survey and a study questionnaire. A participant counted as exposed if, within 2 weeks of entering the study, that participant had been in contact with someone who had a PCR-confirmed or clinician-diagnosed COVID-19 case. Mobile phlebotomists in the prospective study collected whole blood, serum and a nasopharyngeal or oropharyngeal swab from every participant. Prospective study participants could optionally give additional blood draws and questionnaires over an approximately 2-month period. Blood samples from the prospective study were shipped frozen or at room temperature prior to DNA extraction. Its CDR3 holds 16 amino acids, cysteine through phenylalanine. Only the CDR3 DNA is retained, 48 bases long and in frame from the first base. CDR1 and CDR2, per the germline V gene, are SGHTS and YDEGEE. Trimming at the junction amounts to 2 bases on V and 3 bases on J, and the germline ends lie 14 bases apart.

Summary of the overall study and its limitations: Clinical and demographic metadata were provided uncurated, with the amount varying by source and participant.

As for this clone: Its specific antigen is unknown. Base qualities were left out, and no much larger clone turns up one base away.

The immunoSEQ Assay, a bias-controlled multiplex PCR, was used to amplify TCRbeta CDR3 regions from genomic DNA. The study's processing was this. Nucleated cell counts per sample were estimated from amplification of reference gene primers within the assay. To quantify the absolute abundance of each unique TCRbeta CDR3 rearrangement, sequence reads were collapsed and filtered. For each sample, productive Simpson clonality was calculated as the square root of Simpson's diversity index across productive rearrangements. TCRdb re-hosts the immuneACCESS table, in-frame sequences only. Its copies lack some clones; in the studies checked, an unresolved V gene accounts for under half of them, and the cause for the rest is not known. V and J calls and clone size follow that table, whereas D and trimming were derived from the DNA. Here the sample has approximately 140,000 clones; about 85% occur a single time. Roughly 4% of the sample goes to the ten largest clones.

In this chain, TRBV5-8 is recombined with TRBJ2-2, with TRBD1 perhaps the D gene, on 5 matching bases. The source is a woman aged 40 to 49 who had been exposed to COVID-19. The sample taken for sequencing was PBMCs or T cells enriched from blood (not recorded which). The DNA is as follows: TGTGCCAGCAGCTTAGTAAGGGGTGTGGACACCGGGGAGCTGTTTTTT. This sequence encodes CASSLVRGVDTGELFF. Full variable domain (CDR3 extended with the reference TRBV5-8 and TRBJ2-2 proteins): EAGVTQSPTHLIKTRGQQATLRCSPISGHTSVYWYQQALGLGLQFLLWYDEGEERNRGNFPPRFSGRQFPNYSSELNVNALELEDSALYLCASSLVRGVDTGELFFGEGSRLTVL.